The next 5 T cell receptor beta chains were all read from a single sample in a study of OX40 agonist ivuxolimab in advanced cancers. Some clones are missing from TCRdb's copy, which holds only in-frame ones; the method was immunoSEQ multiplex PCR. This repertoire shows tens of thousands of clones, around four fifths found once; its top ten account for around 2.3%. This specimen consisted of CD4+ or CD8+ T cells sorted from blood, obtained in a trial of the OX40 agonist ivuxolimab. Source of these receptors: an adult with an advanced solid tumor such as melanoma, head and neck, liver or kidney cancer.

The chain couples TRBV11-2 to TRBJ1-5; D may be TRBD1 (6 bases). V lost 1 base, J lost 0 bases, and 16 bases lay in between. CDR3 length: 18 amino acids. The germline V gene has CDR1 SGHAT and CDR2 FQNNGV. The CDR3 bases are TGTGCCAGCAGCTTAGTGTTTCAGGGGCTTTATAGCAATCAGCCCCAGCATTTT. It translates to CASSLVFQGLYSNQPQHF.

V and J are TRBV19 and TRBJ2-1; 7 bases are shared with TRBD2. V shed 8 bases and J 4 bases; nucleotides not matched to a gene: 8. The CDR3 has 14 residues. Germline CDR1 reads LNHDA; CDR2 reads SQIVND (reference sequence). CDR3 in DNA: TGTGCCAGTTCGCGGGAGTCGTCATACAATGAGCAGTTCTTC. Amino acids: CASSRESSYNEQFF.

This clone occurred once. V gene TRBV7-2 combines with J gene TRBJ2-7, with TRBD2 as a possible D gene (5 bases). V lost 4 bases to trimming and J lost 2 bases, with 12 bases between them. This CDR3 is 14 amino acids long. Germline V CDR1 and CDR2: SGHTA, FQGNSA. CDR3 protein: CASSYGLQAYEQYF. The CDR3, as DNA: TGTGCCAGCAGCTACGGACTGCAGGCCTACGAGCAGTACTTC.

Here the CDR3 DNA reads TGCAGCGTAAGGGGGCTGAACACTGAAGCTTTCTTT. This gives the protein CSVRGLNTEAFF. The chain is built from TRBV29-1 and TRBJ1-1; 7 bases line up with TRBD1. The germline CDR1 and CDR2 sequences are SQVTM and ANQGSEA. This CDR3 is built from 12 residues. V lost 6 bases, J lost 0 bases, and 1 base stayed unmatched.

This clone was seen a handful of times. The CDR3 DNA reads as TGTGCCATCAGTGGGGGACTAGCGGCGCTATGGGGGGAGCTGTTTTTT. As protein: CAISGGLAALWGELFF. The chain recombines TRBV10-3 with TRBJ2-2, with 11 bases fitting TRBD2. The trim removed 4 bases at V and 8 bases at J, leaving 9 bases unmatched. Germline loops: CDR1 ENHRY, CDR2 SYGVKD. The CDR3 has 16 residues.